This entry concerns a single T cell receptor beta chain. The sample comes from a study of blood T cell repertoires in COVID-19. Looking at the study overall: Italy, Spain and the United States were the sources of the convalescent and acute COVID-19 samples. Nucleic acid was either cDNA or gDNA, and it came from T cells, B-cell-depleted T cells, or PBMCs.

Ages ranged from roughly 18 to 95 years, with residence in about two dozen US areas. Methods used by the authors: Amplification of reference gene primers was used by the study to estimate nucleated cell counts. Only in-frame clones appear in the TCRdb table, and some are missing; sequencing was by immunoSEQ multiplex PCR. V and J calls and clone size are copied from that table; D and trimming were computed from the DNA. This sample has some 220,000 clones; 70% to 85% occur once, and the top ten carry approximately 1.3%. The CDR3 covers 16 residues. V was clipped by 0 bases and J by 1 base, with 12 bases between them. Germline V CDR1 and CDR2: LGHDT, YNNKEL (reference sequence).

The chain links TRBV3-1 (or the pseudogene TRBV3-2) to TRBJ1-1, with D perhaps TRBD1 (5 bases). The TCR originated in a woman aged 40-49 years with acute COVID-19. The sequenced material came from PBMCs or T cells enriched from blood (not recorded which). CDR3 residues: CASSQELGRGNTEAFF. The CDR3 DNA follows: TGTGCCAGCAGCCAAGAACTGGGGAGGGGGAACACTGAAGCTTTCTTT.